A selection of T cell receptor beta chains follows, all from one sample in a study of persistence of HIV-infected CD4 T cells. Their recognized antigens are unknown. Method: immunoSEQ multiplex PCR; TCRdb's copy keeps in-frame clones and lacks some. The sample contains 40,000 to 60,000 clones, around 89% of which appear only once. The specimen was CD4+ T cells sorted from PBMCs after approximately 19-hour stimulation, collected from a patient who received antiretroviral therapy. The receptor source for this set is an adult woman with HIV who was CMV-seropositive. Both conserved end residues are part of each CDR3. The D gene is left open where the match is weak. Size is omitted from some rows. Given values are once, few, many or a class for expanded clones.

d_call	v_call	clone_size	j_call	cdr3_nt	cdr3_aa
TRBD1	TRBV27	NA	TRBJ2-4	TGTGCCAGCAGCCCTGATGGACAGGGGCCTGCCAAAAACATTCAGTACTTC	CASSPDGQGPAKNIQYF
TRBD1	TRBV24-1	NA	TRBJ2-5	TGTGCCACCAGTGATATATCAAGACAGGGGGGAGGGGAGACCCAGTACTTC	CATSDISRQGGGETQYF
NA	TRBV9	NA	TRBJ1-3	TGTGCCAGCAGCGGGTCCGGGGGCTCCGGAAACACCATATATTTT	CASSGSGGSGNTIYF
TRBD1	TRBV18	NA	TRBJ1-4	TGTGCCAGCTCGCCGGCGATCAAACCACAGGGACAGGGTACTGAAAAACTGTTTTTT	CASSPAIKPQGQGTEKLFF
NA	TRBV5-4	NA	TRBJ1-4	TGTGCCAGCAGCTTTGGGGGGACAACTAATGAAAAACTGTTTTTT	CASSFGGTTNEKLFF
TRBD2	TRBV3-1/TRBV3-2	NA	TRBJ2-2	TGTGCCAGCACCCGACTAGCGGGGAACACCGGGGAGCTGTTTTTT	CASTRLAGNTGELFF
TRBD1	TRBV6-6	NA	TRBJ2-7	TGTGCCAGCAATCCCGGGACAGGGGGCGACGAGCAGTACTTC	CASNPGTGGDEQYF
TRBD1	TRBV3-1/TRBV3-2	once	TRBJ1-1	TGTGCCAGCAGCCATCTTTGGACAGGGAAGGGAACTGAAGCTTTCTTT	CASSHLWTGKGTEAFF
TRBD1	TRBV10-3	once	TRBJ1-4	TGTGCCATCAGAGGACAGGGGGACGAAAAACTGTTTTTT	CAIRGQGDEKLFF
TRBD1	TRBV7-2	once	TRBJ1-6	TGTGCCAGCAGCCCCGGGACAGGGCGGATGGCCCTCCACTTT	CASSPGTGRMALHF
TRBD1	TRBV24-1	NA	TRBJ1-3	TGTGCCACCAGTGTCCGGGGACAGGTTGGAAACACCATATATTTT	CATSVRGQVGNTIYF
NA	TRBV4-1	NA	TRBJ2-7	TGCGCCAGCAGCCAAGTAGGGGGGGGAGGTGGTTACGAGCAGTACTTC	CASSQVGGGGGYEQYF
NA	TRBV15	NA	TRBJ1-2	TGTGCCACCAGCAGAGATCCCGGGCCCTCCGGGGGTGGCTACACCTTC	CATSRDPGPSGGGYTF
NA	TRBV7-2	NA	TRBJ1-5	TGTGCCAGCAGCTTAAGAGATAGCAATCAGCCCCAGCATTTT	CASSLRDSNQPQHF
NA	TRBV5-1	NA	TRBJ1-3	TGCGCCAGCAGCCGCGACCTCGGGTCTGGAAACACCATATATTTT	CASSRDLGSGNTIYF
NA	TRBV2	NA	TRBJ1-5	TGTGCCAGCAGTGCTAGGGATTTAAGCAATCAGCCCCAGCATTTT	CASSARDLSNQPQHF
NA	TRBV3-1/TRBV3-2	NA	TRBJ2-7	TGTGCCAGCAGCCAAGGGCGGGGGCTCCGCTACGAGCAGTACTTC	CASSQGRGLRYEQYF
TRBD2	TRBV9	NA	TRBJ2-7	TGTGCCAGCAGCGTTAGCGGGGGGCCCTCCTACGAGCAGTACTTC	CASSVSGGPSYEQYF
NA	TRBV6-5	NA	TRBJ1-6	TGTGCCAGCCTGGACAGCCCATGGGGGGGATCACCCCTCCACTTT	CASLDSPWGGSPLHF
TRBD1	TRBV29-1	NA	TRBJ2-3	TGCAGCGTTTTTTACCGGGACAGGGGCACAGATACGCAGTATTTT	CSVFYRDRGTDTQYF
TRBD1	TRBV28	NA	TRBJ1-5	TGTGCCAGTAAGATTATTGACAGGGCGAATCAGCCCCAGCATTTT	CASKIIDRANQPQHF
NA	TRBV12-3/TRBV12-4	NA	TRBJ1-1	TGTGCCAGCAGTCCAAGCGCAGGCACTGAAGCTTTCTTT	CASSPSAGTEAFF
TRBD1	TRBV29-1	NA	TRBJ1-2	TGCAGCGTAGAGACAGGGGGCTATGGCTACACCTTC	CSVETGGYGYTF
TRBD1	TRBV6-5	NA	TRBJ2-7	TGTGCCAGCAGAGGGACAGGGAACGAGCAGTACTTC	CASRGTGNEQYF
NA	TRBV12-3/TRBV12-4	NA	TRBJ2-2	TGTGCCAGCAGTTTGAACACCGGGGAGCTGTTTTTT	CASSLNTGELFF
TRBD1	TRBV7-2	NA	TRBJ2-7	TGTGCCAGCAGCTTAGCGACGGACAGGGGCTACGAGCAGTACTTC	CASSLATDRGYEQYF
NA	TRBV5-1	NA	TRBJ2-4	TGCGCCAGCAGATCTGAGGGGGTGGGGATTCAGTACTTC	CASRSEGVGIQYF
NA	TRBV19	NA	TRBJ1-1	TGTGCCAGTAGTAGGACTTCCCGGACGGCGAACACTGAAGCTTTCTTT	CASSRTSRTANTEAFF
NA	TRBV19	NA	TRBJ2-7	TGTGCCAGTAGTATCCCGGCCGGGACCGGGCCGTACGAGCAGTACTTC	CASSIPAGTGPYEQYF
TRBD2	TRBV3-1/TRBV3-2	NA	TRBJ2-3	TGTGCCAGCAGCCAAGGCTGGGGCGGGAGCAACGCAGATACGCAGTATTTT	CASSQGWGGSNADTQYF
TRBD1	TRBV3-1/TRBV3-2	NA	TRBJ1-2	TGTGCCAGCTCTGGACAGGGCTATGGCTACACCTTC	CASSGQGYGYTF
NA	TRBV5-6	NA	TRBJ1-5	TGTGCCAGCAGCTTGGCTAGGGATAGGAATCAGCCCCAGCATTTT	CASSLARDRNQPQHF
NA	TRBV15	NA	TRBJ1-5	TGTGCCACCAGCAGAGTGACGCAATCAGGGCCCCAGCATTTT	CATSRVTQSGPQHF
TRBD1	TRBV28	NA	TRBJ1-2	TGTGCCAGCAGTTTACTTGGCAGGGGGAGATCTAACTATGGCTACACCTTC	CASSLLGRGRSNYGYTF
TRBD1	TRBV19	NA	TRBJ2-2	TGTGCCAGTCAGCCCTTAAGGGGGCAGGGCACCGGGGAGCTGTTTTTT	CASQPLRGQGTGELFF
TRBD1	TRBV28	NA	TRBJ1-3	TGTGCCAGCAGGGTGACAGGGGGAGGCTCTGGAAACACCATATATTTT	CASRVTGGGSGNTIYF
TRBD1	TRBV18	NA	TRBJ1-1	TGTGCCAGCCAGGGACAGATGAACACTGAAGCTTTCTTT	CASQGQMNTEAFF
TRBD2	TRBV19	NA	TRBJ2-2	TGTGCCAGTACCCTCACCGTAGCGGGAGGGTATAGCGGGGAGCTGTTTTTT	CASTLTVAGGYSGELFF
TRBD2	TRBV5-5	NA	TRBJ2-2	TGTGCCAGCAGTCCGGGCACGAGGGCGGGGGGGCCGAACACCGGGGAGCTGTTTTTT	CASSPGTRAGGPNTGELFF
NA	TRBV21-1	NA	TRBJ1-1	TGTGCCAGCAGCGCAGGGACAACGAACACTGAAGCTTTCTTT	CASSAGTTNTEAFF
TRBD1	TRBV28	NA	TRBJ2-3	TGTGCCAGCAGTTCTCCGGACAGGGGCCCTCGGGATACGCAGTATTTT	CASSSPDRGPRDTQYF
TRBD1	TRBV6-5	NA	TRBJ1-1	TGTGCCAGCAGTCGGAAAACGACAGGGGGCACTGAAGCTTTCTTT	CASSRKTTGGTEAFF
NA	TRBV11-3	NA	TRBJ2-3	TGTGCCAGCAGCTTGGCGGCTAGCACAGATACGCAGTATTTT	CASSLAASTDTQYF
NA	TRBV11-3	NA	TRBJ1-1	TGTGCCAGCAGCTCGAGGACAGTGAACACTGAAGCTTTCTTT	CASSSRTVNTEAFF
TRBD1	TRBV19	few	TRBJ1-5	TGTGCCAGTAGTACGGACAGGGGCAATCAGCCCCAGCATTTT	CASSTDRGNQPQHF
TRBD1	TRBV29-1	NA	TRBJ1-1	TGCAGCGTCGACAGGGGGCGAAACACTGAAGCTTTCTTT	CSVDRGRNTEAFF
TRBD1	TRBV27	NA	TRBJ1-2	TGTGCCAGCAGTTTAGCGGGACAGGGCAACTATGGCTACACCTTC	CASSLAGQGNYGYTF
NA	TRBV2	NA	TRBJ2-3	TGTGCCAGCAGTGGTGGCATCCGGAATACAGATACGCAGTATTTT	CASSGGIRNTDTQYF
NA	TRBV12-3/TRBV12-4	NA	TRBJ1-4	TGTGCCAGCAGTTTAGGGGGGGGCGAAAAACTGTTTTTT	CASSLGGGEKLFF
NA	TRBV7-2	NA	TRBJ1-1	TGTGCCAGCAGCCCTGGGGGGGGGCTCGGGAAGACTGAAGCTTTCTTT	CASSPGGGLGKTEAFF
NA	TRBV28	NA	TRBJ2-1	TGTGCCAGCAGGGGGCCTGCCTACAATGAGCAGTTCTTC	CASRGPAYNEQFF
NA	TRBV3-1/TRBV3-2	NA	TRBJ1-1	TGTGCCAGCAGCCACCGAGGGGGTTTGAACACTGAAGCTTTCTTT	CASSHRGGLNTEAFF
NA	TRBV25-1	NA	TRBJ2-2	TGTGCCAGCAGTGGGCTCCGGGGGAACACCGGGGAGCTGTTTTTT	CASSGLRGNTGELFF
NA	TRBV10-3	NA	TRBJ1-4	TGTGCCATCAGCCGGACCTTCCCAACTAATGAAAAACTGTTTTTT	CAISRTFPTNEKLFF